This T cell receptor beta chain was sequenced during a study of blood T cell repertoires in COVID-19. Overall study: Sources were T cells, B-cell-depleted T cells, or PBMCs; the material itself was cDNA or gDNA.

The CDR3 length is 17 residues. Clones were sequenced by immunoSEQ multiplex PCR, and TCRdb holds only the in-frame ones, with some missing. The top ten hold 10% to 15% of the sample, which has 140,000 to 150,000 clones, around 89% seen once. V usage is TRBV12-2 and J usage is TRBJ2-1; TRBD1 reflects the table's D call only, with no check against the DNA. TRBV12-2 is shown as a pseudogene. Material: peripheral blood. This sequence was found in a man aged 18 to 35 with COVID-19, enrolled during active disease. CDR3 sequence (DNA): TGTGCAAGTCGCTTAATAGACTGGACAGGGGGGCTCAATGAGCAGTTCTTC. Translation gives CASRLIDWTGGLNEQFF.